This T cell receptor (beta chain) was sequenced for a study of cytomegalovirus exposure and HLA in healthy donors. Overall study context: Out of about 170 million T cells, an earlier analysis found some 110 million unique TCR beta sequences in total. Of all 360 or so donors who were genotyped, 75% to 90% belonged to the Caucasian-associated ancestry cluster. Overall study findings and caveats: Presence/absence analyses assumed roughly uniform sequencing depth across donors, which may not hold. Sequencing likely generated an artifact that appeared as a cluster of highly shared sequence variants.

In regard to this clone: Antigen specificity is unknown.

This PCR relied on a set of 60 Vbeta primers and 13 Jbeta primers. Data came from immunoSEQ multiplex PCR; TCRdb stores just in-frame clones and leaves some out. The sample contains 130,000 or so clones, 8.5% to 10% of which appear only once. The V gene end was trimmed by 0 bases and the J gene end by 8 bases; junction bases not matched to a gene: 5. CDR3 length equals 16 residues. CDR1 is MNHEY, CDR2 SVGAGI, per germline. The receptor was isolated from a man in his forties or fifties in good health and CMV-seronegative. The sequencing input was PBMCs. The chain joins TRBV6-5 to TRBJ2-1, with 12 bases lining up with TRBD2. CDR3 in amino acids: CASSYSPSGGVDEQFF. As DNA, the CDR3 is TGTGCCAGCAGTTACTCCCCTAGCGGGGGGGTCGATGAGCAGTTCTTC.